This TCR beta chain was obtained from a study of blood T cell repertoires in COVID-19. This table comes from immunoSEQ multiplex PCR, and its TCRdb copy is limited to in-frame clones, with some not included. Among about 95,000 clones listed, around nine tenths were seen once. The CDR3 length is 13 residues. Looked up from germline, CDR1 is SGHNT and CDR2 is YYREEE (reference sequence). Trimming shortened V by 5 bases and J by 6 bases, and 14 bases separated the two germline ends. Sequencing was carried out using peripheral blood. The genes are TRBV5-4 and TRBJ2-5, with D perhaps matching TRBD2 (6 bases). This sequence was found in a woman aged 50 to 65 in a cohort sampled during active COVID-19. The CDR3 here is CASREDSGQTQYF. In nucleotides, the CDR3 is TGTGCCAGCAGGGAGGATAGCGGACAGACCCAGTACTTC.